This T cell receptor (beta chain) comes out of a study of T cell repertoires in cytomegalovirus infection. Study-level results: The ex vivo response was dominated by HLA-C-restricted CMV-specific TCR beta clonotypes.

Trimming cost V 5 bases and J 5 bases; bases outside gene matches: 10. There are 16 residues in the CDR3. The V gene's germline CDR1 is DFQATT and CDR2 SNEGSKA (reference sequence). To note about this clonotype: The antigen remains unidentified.

TCRdb analysed the reads with MiXCR anew, one entry per CDR3 protein. The sample consists of a few hundred thousand distinct CDR3 sequences, about a sixth of them appearing once. The chain couples TRBV20-1 to TRBJ2-1; 12 bases are shared with TRBD2. This receptor was taken from a human donor in good health (CMV status not recorded). Some clones in this sample may be carry-over from other donors' samples. Sequenced sample: PBMCs. CDR3 nucleotides: TGCAGTGCTGACAACCCGGGACTAGCGGGTAACAATGAGCAGTTCTTC. This sequence encodes CSADNPGLAGNNEQFF.